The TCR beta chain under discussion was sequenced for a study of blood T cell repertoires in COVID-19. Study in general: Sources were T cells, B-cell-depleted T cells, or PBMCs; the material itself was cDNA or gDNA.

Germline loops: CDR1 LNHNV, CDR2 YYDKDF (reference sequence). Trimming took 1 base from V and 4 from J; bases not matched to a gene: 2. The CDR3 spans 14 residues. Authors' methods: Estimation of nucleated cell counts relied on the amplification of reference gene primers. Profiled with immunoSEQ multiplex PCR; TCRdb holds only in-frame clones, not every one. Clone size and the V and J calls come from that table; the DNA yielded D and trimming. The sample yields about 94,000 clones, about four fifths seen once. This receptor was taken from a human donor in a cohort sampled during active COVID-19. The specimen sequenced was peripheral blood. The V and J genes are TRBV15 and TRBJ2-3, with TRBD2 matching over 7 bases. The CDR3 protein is CATSRGGGADTQYF. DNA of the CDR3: TGTGCCACCAGCAGAGGGGGGGGAGCAGATACGCAGTATTTT.